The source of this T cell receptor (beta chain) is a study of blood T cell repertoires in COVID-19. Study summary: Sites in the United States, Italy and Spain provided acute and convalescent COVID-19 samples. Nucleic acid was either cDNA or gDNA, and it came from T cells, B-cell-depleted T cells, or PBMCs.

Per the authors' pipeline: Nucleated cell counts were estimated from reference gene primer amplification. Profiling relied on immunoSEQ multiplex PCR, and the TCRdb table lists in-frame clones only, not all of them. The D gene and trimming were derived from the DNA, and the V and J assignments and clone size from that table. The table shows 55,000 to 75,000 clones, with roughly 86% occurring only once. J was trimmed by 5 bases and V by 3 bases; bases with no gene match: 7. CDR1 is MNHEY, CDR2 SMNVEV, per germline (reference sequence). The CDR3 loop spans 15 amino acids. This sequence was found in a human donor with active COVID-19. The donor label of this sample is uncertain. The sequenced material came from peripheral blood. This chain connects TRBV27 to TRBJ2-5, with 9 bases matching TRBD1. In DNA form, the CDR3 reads TGTGCCAGCAGTTTGACATGGACAGGGGTGGAGACCCAGTACTTC. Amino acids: CASSLTWTGVETQYF.